A single T cell receptor (beta chain) is shown here with its context. The target antigen is unknown. These data belong to a study of cytomegalovirus exposure and HLA in healthy donors. The CDR3 is 12 amino acids. The germline V and J ends were trimmed by 0 bases and 7 bases, with 7 bases remaining between them. Germline V gives CDR1 SGHNT, CDR2 YYREEE (reference sequence). The PCR made use of 60 Vbeta and 13 Jbeta primers. TCRdb's copy holds only in-frame clones and misses some; the assay was immunoSEQ multiplex PCR. Here the sample spans 150,000 to 200,000 clones, about 12% being singletons. Broader study findings: What a later analysis showed was that several of the most significant clusters appeared linked to common viral pathogens. The authors judged a highly shared variant cluster likely a sequencing artifact. V- and J-gene trimming in TCR beta was tied to a missense DCLRE1C variant by an analysis performed later.

Specimen: PBMCs. The V and J genes are TRBV5-4 and TRBJ1-2; a possible D gene is TRBD1 (6 bases). This TCR was recovered from a man in his fifties or sixties in good health and CMV-seropositive. As DNA, the CDR3 is TGTGCCAGCAGCTTGGGGGGGCTTGGCTACACCTTC. This encodes CASSLGGLGYTF.